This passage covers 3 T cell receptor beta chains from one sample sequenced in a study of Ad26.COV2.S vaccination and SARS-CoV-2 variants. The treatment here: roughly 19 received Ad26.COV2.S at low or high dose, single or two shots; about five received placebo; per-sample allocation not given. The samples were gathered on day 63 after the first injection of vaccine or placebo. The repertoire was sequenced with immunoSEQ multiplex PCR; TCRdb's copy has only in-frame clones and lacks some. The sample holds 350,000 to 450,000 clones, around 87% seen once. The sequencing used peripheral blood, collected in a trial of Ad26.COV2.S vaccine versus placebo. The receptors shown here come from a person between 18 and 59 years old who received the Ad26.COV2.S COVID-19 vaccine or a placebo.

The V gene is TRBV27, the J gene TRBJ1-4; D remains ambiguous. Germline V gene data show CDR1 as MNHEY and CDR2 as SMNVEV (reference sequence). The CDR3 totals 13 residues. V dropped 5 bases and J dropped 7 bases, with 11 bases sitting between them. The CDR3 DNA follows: TGTGCCAGCAGTATAGGCCGAGGTGAAAAACTGTTTTTT. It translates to CASSIGRGEKLFF.

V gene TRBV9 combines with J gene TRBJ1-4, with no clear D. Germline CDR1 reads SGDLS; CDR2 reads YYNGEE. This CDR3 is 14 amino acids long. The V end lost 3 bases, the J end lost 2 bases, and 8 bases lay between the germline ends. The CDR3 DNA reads TGTGCCAGCAGCGAGGGCGGGACTAATGAAAAACTGTTTTTT. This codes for CASSEGGTNEKLFF.

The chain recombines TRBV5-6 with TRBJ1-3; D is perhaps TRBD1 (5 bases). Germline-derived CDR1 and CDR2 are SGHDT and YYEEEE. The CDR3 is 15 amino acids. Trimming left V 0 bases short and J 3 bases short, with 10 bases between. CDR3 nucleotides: TGTGCCAGCAGCTTGGTTTCAGGGTTTGGAAACACCATATATTTT. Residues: CASSLVSGFGNTIYF.